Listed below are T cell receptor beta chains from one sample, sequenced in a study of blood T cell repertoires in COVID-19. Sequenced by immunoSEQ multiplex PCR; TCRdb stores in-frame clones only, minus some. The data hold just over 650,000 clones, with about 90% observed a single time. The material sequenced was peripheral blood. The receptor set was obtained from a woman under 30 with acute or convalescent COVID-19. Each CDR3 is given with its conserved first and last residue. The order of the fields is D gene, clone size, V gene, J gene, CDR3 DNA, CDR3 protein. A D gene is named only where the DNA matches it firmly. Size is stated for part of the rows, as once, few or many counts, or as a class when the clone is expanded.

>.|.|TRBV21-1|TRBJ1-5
TGTGCCAGCAGACAGGGTCTGGTTAGGGGCAATCAGCCCCAGCATTTT
CASRQGLVRGNQPQHF
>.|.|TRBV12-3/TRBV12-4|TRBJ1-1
TGTGCCAGCAGTCTAGGAGGAAACACTGAAGCTTTCTTT
CASSLGGNTEAFF
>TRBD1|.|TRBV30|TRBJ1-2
TGTGCCTGGAGTGGGGGGACAGGGTTCGGTATGGAGGGCTACACCTTC
CAWSGGTGFGMEGYTF
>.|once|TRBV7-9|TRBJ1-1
TGTGCCAGCAGCCCCCGGGGTATGGGAGCCACTGAAGCTTTCTTT
CASSPRGMGATEAFF
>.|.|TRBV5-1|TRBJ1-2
TGCGCCAGCAGCTTGGGGGGAGGGACGGTCTATGGCTACACCTTC
CASSLGGGTVYGYTF
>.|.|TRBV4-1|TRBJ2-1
TGCGCCAGCAGCCAAGTGGCGGAGCCACCGTTCTTC
CASSQVAEPPFF
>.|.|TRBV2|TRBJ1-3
TGTGCCAGCAGTGAAACGTTCGGTCAGGGTATCGGGTACTGGTCTGGAAACACCATATATTTT
CASSETFGQGIGYWSGNTIYF
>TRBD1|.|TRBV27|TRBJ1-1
TGTGCCAGCGCTCTGACAGGGTGGGACACTGAAGCTTTCTTT
CASALTGWDTEAFF
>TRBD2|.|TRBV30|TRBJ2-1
TGTGCCTGGAGTGTGCGGGGGGGTAACAATGAGCAGTTCTTC
CAWSVRGGNNEQFF
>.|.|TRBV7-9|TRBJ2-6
TGTGCCAGCAGCTTCCGAACAGGGCGGCGGGCCAACGTCCTGACTTTC
CASSFRTGRRANVLTF
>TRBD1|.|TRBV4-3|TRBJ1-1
TGCGCCAGCAGCCTACAGACAGGGCAGAACACTGAAGCTTTCTTT
CASSLQTGQNTEAFF
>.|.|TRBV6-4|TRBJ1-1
TGTGCCAGCTCGACAGGTTTGAACACTGAAGCTTTCTTT
CASSTGLNTEAFF
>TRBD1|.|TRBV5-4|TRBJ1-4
TGTGCCAGCAGCGCCGGGACAGGAGTTGAAAAACTGTTTTTT
CASSAGTGVEKLFF
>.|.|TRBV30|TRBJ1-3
TGTGCCTGGACCCGGCCGTCGGGGAGTGGAAACACCATATATTTT
CAWTRPSGSGNTIYF
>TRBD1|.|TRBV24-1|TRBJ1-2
TGTGCCACCAGTGATTGGACAGGGAGCTATGGCTACACCTTC
CATSDWTGSYGYTF
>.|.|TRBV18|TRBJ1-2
TGTGCCAGCTCACAGGAGGATGGCTACACCTTC
CASSQEDGYTF
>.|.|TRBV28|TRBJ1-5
TGTGCCAGCAGTTACAGGGGCAATCAGCCCCAGCATTTT
CASSYRGNQPQHF
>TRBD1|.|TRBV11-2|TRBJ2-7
TGTGCCAGCAGGGAGGCAGGGACAGGCCCCCCTTGGGAGCAGTACTTC
CASREAGTGPPWEQYF
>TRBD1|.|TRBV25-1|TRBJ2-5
TGTGCCAGCAGCGCCGCAGGGGGCCCAGAGACCCAGTACTTC
CASSAAGGPETQYF
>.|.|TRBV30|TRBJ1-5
TGTGCCTGGAGTGACAGGAACAATCAGCCCCAGCATTTT
CAWSDRNNQPQHF
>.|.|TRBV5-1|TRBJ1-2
TGCGCCAGCAGCTTGGACGAAGGGCCCCCCTGGGAGGATGGCTACACCTTC
CASSLDEGPPWEDGYTF
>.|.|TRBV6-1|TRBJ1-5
TGTGCCAGCAGTGAGGAGAATAGCAATCAGCCCCAGCATTTT
CASSEENSNQPQHF
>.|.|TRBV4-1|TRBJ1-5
TGCGCCAGCAGCCAAGAGTTCGGGAAGTATCAGCCCCAGCATTTT
CASSQEFGKYQPQHF
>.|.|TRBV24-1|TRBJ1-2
TGTGCCACCAGTGATGCGGGGAGAGCTAACTATGGCTACACCTTC
CATSDAGRANYGYTF
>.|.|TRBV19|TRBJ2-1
TGCGCCAGTAAGGACAGAGGTACAGTTTACAATGAGCAGTTCTTC
CASKDRGTVYNEQFF
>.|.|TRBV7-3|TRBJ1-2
TGTGCCAGCAGCCCAGGAAGGGGTGTCGGCTACACCTTC
CASSPGRGVGYTF
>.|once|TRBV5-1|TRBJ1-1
TGCGCCAGCAGCCTGGGGGCAGGGCCCGGGACTGAAGCTTTCTTT
CASSLGAGPGTEAFF
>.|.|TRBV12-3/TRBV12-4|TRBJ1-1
TGTGCCAGCAGTAGGGGCTCGGGAGCTTTCTTT
CASSRGSGAFF
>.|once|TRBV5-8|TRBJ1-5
TGTGCCAGCAGCTTGATCGCAGGGTGGGCGATCAATCAGCCCCAGCATTTT
CASSLIAGWAINQPQHF
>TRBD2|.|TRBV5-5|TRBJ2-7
TGTGCCAGCAGCTATACTAGCGGCTACGAGCAGTACTTC
CASSYTSGYEQYF
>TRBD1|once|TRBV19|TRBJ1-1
TGTGCCACCGGGGACAGGGCGGGCACTGAAGCTTTCTTT
CATGDRAGTEAFF
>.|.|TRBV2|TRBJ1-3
TGTGCCAGCAGCGAATGGGGGGTTGGAAACACCATATATTTT
CASSEWGVGNTIYF
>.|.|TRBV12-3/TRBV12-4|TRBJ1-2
TGTGCCATCCCGCAGGGTCTGAACTATGGCTACACCTTC
CAIPQGLNYGYTF
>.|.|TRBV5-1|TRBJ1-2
TGCGCCAGCAGGTTTGGAACAGGGAATGGCTACACCTTC
CASRFGTGNGYTF
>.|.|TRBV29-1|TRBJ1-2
TGCAGCGTTGAAGTTTATAACTATGGCTACACCTTC
CSVEVYNYGYTF
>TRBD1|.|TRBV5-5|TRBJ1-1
TGTGCCAGCAGGTTTGACAGGGTTTCAACTGAAGCTTTCTTT
CASRFDRVSTEAFF
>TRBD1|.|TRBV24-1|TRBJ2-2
TGTGCCACCAGTGTCGCGCCGGGACAGTCGAACACCGGGGAGCTGTTTTTT
CATSVAPGQSNTGELFF
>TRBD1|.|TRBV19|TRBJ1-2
TGTGCCAGTAGTGACCGGGACAGGGCGTTGAGAGGCTACACCTTC
CASSDRDRALRGYTF
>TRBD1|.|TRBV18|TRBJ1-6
TGTGCCAGCTCACCCTCGGGACAGGGGGCACAATCACCCCTCCACTTT
CASSPSGQGAQSPLHF
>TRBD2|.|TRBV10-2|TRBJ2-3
TGCGCCAGCAGTGAGACTCGGACTAGCGGGGGCGCGGCGTTCTCCACAGATACGCAGTATTTT
CASSETRTSGGAAFSTDTQYF
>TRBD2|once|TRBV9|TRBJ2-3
TGTGCCAGCAGCGCCTATAGCGGGGGGGCAGGCACAGATACGCAGTATTTT
CASSAYSGGAGTDTQYF
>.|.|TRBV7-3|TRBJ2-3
TGTGCCAGCAGCTTGGCGTCGATAGGGCGGAGGACAGATACGCAGTATTTT
CASSLASIGRRTDTQYF